The 10 T cell receptor beta chains reported below all come from one sample, sequenced in a study of early T cells in non-severe SARS-CoV-2 infection. TCRdb re-called the 5' RACE reads through MiXCR, storing one row per CDR3 protein. The sample includes about 130,000 distinct CDR3 sequences, under 15% of them seen just once. What was sequenced was whole blood. Receptors originate from an adult who was a healthcare worker with PCR-confirmed SARS-CoV-2 infection or an uninfected control (not recorded which).

The J gene is TRBJ2-5, the V gene TRBV11-1; TRBD1 matches 8 bases. The trim removed 3 bases at V and 5 bases at J, leaving 14 bases unmatched. The germline CDR1 and CDR2 sequences are SGHAT and FQDESV (reference sequence). CDR3 length equals 17 residues. The CDR3 loop is CASSFTPGQEVTETQYF. CDR3 coding DNA: TGTGCCAGCAGCTTCACCCCGGGACAGGAGGTTACGGAGACCCAGTACTTC.

The chain employs TRBV3-1 and TRBJ1-1, with 8 nucleotides matching TRBD1. The germline V gene encodes CDR1 LGHDT and CDR2 YNNKEL (reference sequence). This CDR3 contains 14 residues. J was trimmed by 5 bases and V by 1 base; bases with no gene match: 3. The CDR3 is CASSQGTGNTEAFF. The DNA for the CDR3 is TGTGCCAGCAGCCAAGGGACAGGGAATACTGAAGCTTTCTTT.

The chain is built from TRBV9 and TRBJ2-1; D gene ambiguous. The CDR3 is 12 amino acids. V gave up 0 bases and J gave up 5 bases, with 3 bases separating them. Germline CDR1 is SGDLS and CDR2 is YYNGEE. CDR3 sequence: CASSVADNEQFF. The CDR3 bases are TGTGCCAGCAGCGTAGCTGACAATGAGCAGTTCTTC.

The chain employs TRBV7-9 and TRBJ1-1; 7 bases match TRBD1. This CDR3 comprises 15 residues. Germline CDR1 and CDR2: SEHNR and FQNEAQ (reference sequence). V trimming: 4 bases; J trimming: 0 bases; junction bases outside the gene matches: 5. The CDR3 bases are TGTGCCAGCAGCTCCCAGGGACAGTTGAACACTGAAGCTTTCTTT. It is translated as CASSSQGQLNTEAFF.

About this clonotype: This clone may be a read error of a much larger clone one base away. This rearrangement joins TRBV5-1 to TRBJ2-7; maybe TRBD2 (6 bases). The CDR3 has 14 amino acids. Germline CDR1 SGHRS, CDR2 YFSETQ. CDR3 DNA sequence: TGCGTCAGCAGCTTGGAGGGCAATACCTACGAGCAGTACTTC. This codes for CVSSLEGNTYEQYF.

The CDR3 region is CAWSYPNTEAFF. Written as DNA, the CDR3 is TGTGCCTGGAGTTACCCCAATACTGAAGCTTTCTTT. The chain uses TRBV30 and TRBJ1-1; no definite D call. V was trimmed by 2 bases and J by 5 bases, leaving 9 bases between them. Germline V gives CDR1 GTSNPN, CDR2 SVGIG (reference sequence). This CDR3 is built from 12 residues.

The chain links TRBV6-6 to TRBJ1-1; no clear D. The length of the CDR3 is 15 residues. Trimming left V 10 bases short and J 7 bases short, with 25 bases between. The germline CDR1 and CDR2 sequences are MNHNY and SVGAGI (reference sequence). CDR3 protein: CAITKSGLSEGEAFF. The CDR3 DNA reads TGTGCCATCACAAAGTCGGGGTTAAGTGAAGGTGAAGCTTTCTTT.

This chain connects TRBV29-1 to TRBJ2-3; D unresolved. V shed 7 bases and J shed 3 bases, with 14 bases lying between them. The CDR3 loop spans 13 amino acids. Germline V gene data show CDR1 as SQVTM and CDR2 as ANQGSEA. The CDR3 DNA reads TGCAGCGGGACCCGGCCGGAAACAGATACGCAGTATTTT. Its translation: CSGTRPETDTQYF.

The sample holds a few counts of this clonotype. The chain carries TRBV29-1 and TRBJ2-5; 11 bases are shared with TRBD2. Trimming took 6 bases from V and 4 from J; bases not matched to a gene: 4. The CDR3 runs to 13 residues. The V gene's germline CDR1 is SQVTM and CDR2 ANQGSEA. The CDR3 coding sequence is TGCAGCGTCGGGGGACTAGCGGCAGAGACCCAGTACTTC. Its protein product is CSVGGLAAETQYF.

V and J are TRBV2 and TRBJ2-1, with 8 bases fitting TRBD1. Germline V lookup: CDR1 SNHLY, CDR2 FYNNEI. The trim removed 4 bases at V and 6 bases at J, leaving 2 bases unmatched. The CDR3 has 13 amino acids. The CDR3 spells CASSGTGSNEQFF. CDR3 sequence (DNA): TGTGCCAGCAGTGGGACAGGGAGCAATGAGCAGTTCTTC.